The subject of this entry is one T cell receptor beta chain. The sample originates from a study of blood T cell repertoires in COVID-19. In the study overall: The samples span acute and convalescent COVID-19 from the United States, Italy and Spain.

While infection was still active, Seattle patients were enrolled and then followed longitudinally. Original methodology: Reference gene primer amplification yielded estimated nucleated cell counts. Some clones are missing from TCRdb's copy, which holds only in-frame ones; the method was immunoSEQ multiplex PCR. D and trimming were read from the DNA, whereas the V and J calls and clone size are those reported in that table. This sample carries about 170,000 clones, approximately 91% of them seen once, and the ten largest clones take around 5%. V was shortened by 0 bases and J by 6 bases, with 12 bases between the two germline ends. This CDR3 comprises 15 residues. Germline CDR1 and CDR2: LNHNV and YYDKDF (reference sequence).

Sequencing used peripheral blood. The TCR comes from a man aged 18 to 35 with COVID-19, enrolled during active disease. The chain employs TRBV15 and TRBJ1-5; D might be TRBD1 (6 bases). CDR3 DNA sequence: TGTGCCACCAGCAGAGATAGGGGGAAGGGTCAGCCCCAGCATTTT. This codes for CATSRDRGKGQPQHF.